The 14 T cell receptor beta chains reported below all come from one sample, sequenced in a study of T cells after yellow fever vaccination (dated by TCRdb to the late 2010s). What the treatment or condition label conveys for this sample: live attenuated yellow fever vaccine strain. Library generation was performed with 5' RACE. The sequencer was an Illumina HiSeq 2500. TCRdb trimmed public reads at Q25 via fastp, called clones via MiXCR and kept in-frame beta chains. Rows with one shared CDR3 protein collapse into an entry with the most common genes and DNA. The sample includes hundreds of thousands of distinct CDR3 sequences, with more than 9% observed a single time. About 15% of the sample comes from the top ten. The sequencing used PBMCs, collected on the day of the yellow fever booster vaccination. Source of these receptors: a young man who received the YFV17D yellow fever vaccine.

The chain combines TRBV6-1 with TRBJ2-1, with TRBD2 identical over 13 bases. Trimming cost V 6 bases and J 8 bases; bases outside gene matches: 13. CDR1 and CDR2 (germline): MNHNS, SASEGT. The CDR3 covers 17 residues. The CDR3 DNA sequence: TGTGCCAGCAGCCGCACCGTCTGGACTAGCGGGAGTTATGAGCAGTTCTTC. This translates into CASSRTVWTSGSYEQFF.

This clonotype was seen a handful of times. The chain couples TRBV29-1 to TRBJ2-3, with a tentative D call TRBD2 (5 bases). This CDR3 spans 14 amino acids. Trimming stripped 4 bases from V and 5 bases from J, with 16 bases between. Germline V CDR1 and CDR2: SQVTM, ANQGSEA. The CDR3 DNA sequence: TGCAGCGTTGCCCGGGCGGGTGGTAGAGATACGCAGTATTTT. Translating it yields CSVARAGGRDTQYF.

The chain has TRBV24-1 and TRBJ1-2; TRBD1 matches at 7 bases. CDR1 is KGHDR and CDR2 is SFDVKD in the germline V gene. This CDR3 spans 19 amino acids. The J segment lost 0 bases and the V segment lost 4 bases, leaving 16 bases of the junction unmatched. Written as DNA, the CDR3 is TGTGCCACCAGTGACCCCCGAAATCGGGACAGTTCAGCTAACTATGGCTACACCTTC. Its translation: CATSDPRNRDSSANYGYTF.

The chain uses TRBV20-1 and TRBJ2-1, with TRBD2 matching 9 bases. The germline V gene encodes CDR1 DFQATT and CDR2 SNEGSKA (reference sequence). V lost 5 bases and J lost 7; bases outside the gene matches: 12. CDR3 length: 15 residues. The CDR3 DNA reads as TGCAGTGCTGGCCCCCTAGCGGGAAGAGTGAATGAGCAGTTCTTC. Amino acids: CSAGPLAGRVNEQFF.

This chain connects TRBV5-6 to TRBJ2-3, with D maybe TRBD2 (5 bases). Trimming pared 3 bases from V and 0 bases from J, leaving 8 bases between. This CDR3 has 14 amino acids. Germline V gene sequence: CDR1 SGHDT, CDR2 YYEEEE. CDR3 nucleotide sequence: TGTGCCAGCAGCTCCCAGCGGAGCACAGATACGCAGTATTTT. Its translation: CASSSQRSTDTQYF.

As to this clonotype: A much larger clone lies a single base off, so this may be a read error. The chain combines TRBV29-1 with TRBJ2-5; 8 bases match TRBD1. In germline, CDR1 is SQVTM, CDR2 ANQGSEA. Trimming removed 3 bases from V and 5 bases from J; junction bases left unmatched: 8. The CDR3 is made up of 14 amino acids. The CDR3 region has the DNA TGCAGCGTTGACCGGGACAGGTGGGGGGAGACCCAGTACTTC. Its translation: CSVDRDRWGETQYF.

This rearrangement joins TRBV12-3 or TRBV12-4 to TRBJ2-1, with D unresolved. This CDR3 has 12 amino acids. Trimming took off 6 bases at V and 5 bases at J, with 8 bases between the two ends. CDR3 DNA: TGTGCCAGCAGCAGAGTCGACAATGAGCAGTTCTTC. Amino acid sequence: CASSRVDNEQFF.

The gene calls are TRBV14 and TRBJ2-6; the D gene is possibly TRBD1 (5 bases). Germline V gene lookup returns CDR1 SGHDN and CDR2 FVKESK. V was shortened by 3 bases and J by 1 base, with 7 bases between the two germline ends. The CDR3 length is 15 residues. CDR3 sequence reads: CASSHQGSGANVLTF. CDR3 sequence (DNA): TGTGCCAGCAGCCACCAGGGATCTGGGGCCAACGTCCTGACTTTC.

This clonotype was counted between two and nine times. The chain employs TRBV12-3 or TRBV12-4 and TRBJ2-4, with 12 bases fitting TRBD2. Germline trimming cut 0 bases from V and 3 bases from J; bases unmatched to any gene: 12. This CDR3 comprises 20 residues. CDR3 DNA sequence: TGTGCCAGCAGTTTAGCCCTGACTAGCGGGAGAATTATTGACAAAAACATTCAGTACTTC. Protein sequence: CASSLALTSGRIIDKNIQYF.

J is TRBJ2-6 and V is TRBV11-2; D is uncertain. Germline CDR1 and CDR2: SGHAT and FQNNGV. This CDR3 has 13 amino acids. V lost 5 bases and J lost 12, with 14 bases in between. This chain's CDR3 is CASSHAYSRVLTF. In DNA, the CDR3 is TGTGCCAGCAGCCATGCATATAGTCGCGTCCTGACTTTC.

This clonotype has more than one count but fewer than ten. A read error may account for a junction end that differs from germline. The chain joins TRBV5-4 to TRBJ2-5; 7 positions agree with TRBD1. This CDR3 is built from 14 residues. Germline CDR1 is SGHNT and CDR2 is YYREEE (reference sequence). The chain's CDR3 is CASSQGQSQGTQYF. The DNA for the CDR3 is TGTGCCAGCAGCCAGGGACAGTCCCAAGGGACCCAGTACTTC.

The V and J genes are TRBV5-1 and TRBJ2-7; 7 bases line up with TRBD1. V trimming: 2 bases; J trimming: 3 bases; junction bases outside the gene matches: 8. Looked up from germline, CDR1 is SGHRS and CDR2 is YFSETQ. The CDR3 extends over 15 amino acids. The chain's CDR3 is CASSLSGQAHYEQYF. The CDR3 DNA is TGCGCCAGCAGCTTATCAGGACAGGCTCACTACGAGCAGTACTTC.

The CDR3 protein is CASSPFMTTSADTQYF. DNA of the CDR3: TGTGCCAGCAGCCCCTTTATGACTACGTCAGCAGATACGCAGTATTTT. This chain links TRBV9 with TRBJ2-3, with D possibly TRBD2 on 5 matching bases. Trimming removed 4 bases at V and 4 bases at J, with 19 bases between. CDR3 length equals 16 residues. Germline CDR1 is SGDLS and CDR2 is YYNGEE.

This clonotype was recorded once. V gene TRBV10-1 combines with J gene TRBJ2-7; tentatively, D is TRBD1 (6 bases). CDR3 length: 15 residues. CDR1 WNHNN and CDR2 SYGVQD come from the germline V gene (reference sequence). V gave up 3 bases and J gave up 8 bases, with 20 bases separating them. CDR3 sequence (DNA): TGCGCCAGCAGTGACTCGGGCACAGGGCCTGAAAAGCAGTACTTC. This encodes CASSDSGTGPEKQYF.